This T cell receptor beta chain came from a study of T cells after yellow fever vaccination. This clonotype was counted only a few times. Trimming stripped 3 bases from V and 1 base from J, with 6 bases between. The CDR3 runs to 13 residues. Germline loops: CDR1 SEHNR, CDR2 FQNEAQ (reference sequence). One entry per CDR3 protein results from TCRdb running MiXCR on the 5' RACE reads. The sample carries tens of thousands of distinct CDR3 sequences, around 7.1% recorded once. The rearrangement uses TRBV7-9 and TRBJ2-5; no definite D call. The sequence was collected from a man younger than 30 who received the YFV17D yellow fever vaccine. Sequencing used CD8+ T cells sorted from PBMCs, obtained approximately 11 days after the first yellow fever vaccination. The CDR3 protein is CASSFVSQETQYF. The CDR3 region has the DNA TGTGCCAGCAGCTTTGTCTCCCAAGAGACCCAGTACTTC.